This T cell receptor beta chain was observed in a study of blood T cell repertoires in COVID-19. Study summary: Samples taken during acute and convalescent COVID-19 were collected in the United States, Italy and Spain. Sources were T cells, B-cell-depleted T cells, or PBMCs; the material itself was cDNA or gDNA.

Losses at the gene ends were 4 bases for V and 5 bases for J; bases not matched to a gene: 11. The CDR3 length is 16 residues. Looked up from germline, CDR1 is LGHDT and CDR2 is YNNKEL (reference sequence). Original processing notes: The assay estimated nucleated cells by amplifying reference gene primers. Generated by immunoSEQ multiplex PCR, the TCRdb table keeps only in-frame clones and is missing some. From that table come the V and J calls and clone size; the DNA was used to work out D and trimming. In the table there are approximately 160,000 clones, 90% to 95% of which are singletons. The source of this sequence is a middle-aged man with acute or convalescent COVID-19. The sequencing input was peripheral blood. The genes are TRBV3-1 (or the pseudogene TRBV3-2) and TRBJ2-7; 10 bases line up with TRBD2. The CDR3, as DNA: TGTGCCAGCAGCCCGTCTCTAGCGGGGGCTTGGAACGAGCAGTACTTC. This codes for CASSPSLAGAWNEQYF.